The T cell receptor gamma chain described here comes from a study of gamma-delta chains in newborns, infants, children. At the level of the study: Microbial exposure reportedly drives polyclonal innate γδ T cell expansion after birth.

With CATT, TCRdb re-called clones from the reads. This sample contains 90 to 100 gamma-chain clones. Germline V gene sequence: CDR1 GITISATS, CDR2 ISYDGTV (reference sequence). The CDR3 is 26 amino acids in total, end residues counted. Worth noting for this clone: The DNA is left out, because the CDR3 cannot be placed on it with certainty; the CDR3 is given as TCRdb lists it.

This receptor was taken from a child who received the measles vaccine. This table probably holds off-target reads from a library built for another chain. The sequencing sample was made of blood. TRGV9 is the V gene, and the J gene was not called. The CDR3 loop reads CACDTGGMRSSWDTRQMFFGTGIKLF.